The next 29 T cell receptor beta chains were all read from a single sample in a study of shared clonotypes between healthy human individuals (dated by TCRdb to the early 2020s). Receptor libraries were prepared by the immunoSEQ multiplex PCR assay. TCRdb took over this immuneACCESS table, retaining in-frame rearrangements with V and J assigned. Such tables are incomplete; in checked studies, under half of the missing clones stem from an unresolved V gene, and the remainder is unexplained. For this sample there are approximately 710,000 clones; about 92% appear just once. 34% of the sample lies in the top ten. The specimen was memory CD8+ T cells from PBMCs. Explained via the paper, the cell subset or site label denotes: CD45RO+ cells pooled with CCR7-negative TemRA cells. The receptors come from a man aged 18 to 30 in good health. Some clones in this sample may be carry-over from other donors' samples.

This sequence joins TRBV6-5 and TRBJ2-7; maybe TRBD1 (5 bases). CDR1 and CDR2 from the germline V gene are MNHEY and SVGAGI. Trimming took 2 bases from V and 1 from J, leaving 12 bases between them. This CDR3 has 15 amino acids. CDR3 sequence (DNA): TGTGCCAGCAGTTACGTTGGTCAGGGATCCTACGAGCAGTACTTC. Encoded protein: CASSYVGQGSYEQYF.

This chain connects TRBV5-1 to TRBJ1-2; 9 nucleotides match TRBD1. The germline V gene encodes CDR1 SGHRS and CDR2 YFSETQ. The ends lost 2 bases at V and 4 bases at J; junction bases unmatched: 12. The CDR3 runs 17 residues. In DNA form, the CDR3 reads TGCGCCAGCAGCTTCCCGGGACAGGGAATTTTAAGCTATGGCTACACCTTC. Residues: CASSFPGQGILSYGYTF.

The gene calls are TRBV4-2 and TRBJ2-7; a possible D gene is TRBD2 (5 bases). Trimming removed 4 bases at V and 2 bases at J, with 18 bases between. The CDR3 runs 16 residues. CDR1 and CDR2 from the germline V gene are LGHNA and YNFKEQ. CDR3 protein: CASSPEGPFWPYEQYF. The CDR3 nucleotides read TGTGCCAGCAGCCCCGAGGGTCCATTCTGGCCCTACGAGCAGTACTTC.

Ten or more counts support this clone. J is TRBJ1-2 and V is TRBV21-1; the table's D gene call, TRBD1, was not cross checked with the DNA. TRBV21-1 corresponds to a pseudogene. The CDR3 length is 12 residues. In nucleotides, the CDR3 is TGTGCCAGCGAAGACAGGGAATATGGCTACACCTTC. Amino acids: CASEDREYGYTF.

The chain combines TRBV5-1 with TRBJ2-3; D gene unclear. Trimming removed 2 bases at V and 3 bases at J, with 4 bases between. This CDR3 spans 12 amino acids. The germline gives CDR1 SGHRS, CDR2 YFSETQ. The CDR3 sequence is CASSFQTDTQYF. CDR3 DNA sequence: TGCGCCAGCAGCTTTCAAACAGATACGCAGTATTTT.

The chain joins TRBV28 to TRBJ2-7, with 8 bases matching TRBD2. Germline CDR1 MDHEN, CDR2 SYDVKM. The V gene end was trimmed by 3 bases and the J gene end by 5 bases; junction bases not matched to a gene: 6. The CDR3 runs 14 residues. CDR3 sequence: CASSLGREVDEQYF. In DNA, the CDR3 is TGTGCCAGCAGTTTGGGGCGGGAGGTGGACGAGCAGTACTTC.

The CDR3 region has the DNA TGTGCCAGCAGCTTGGACGACACGGGCTACAATGAGCAGTTCTTC. This gives the protein CASSLDDTGYNEQFF. The chain employs TRBV5-6 and TRBJ2-1; the D is unclear. This CDR3 is 15 amino acids long. Trimming took 0 bases from V and 3 from J, leaving 10 bases between them. Germline V gene lookup returns CDR1 SGHDT and CDR2 YYEEEE.

The chain couples TRBV6-5 to TRBJ2-7, with D possibly being TRBD1 (5 bases). Trimming stripped 7 bases from V and 3 bases from J, with 10 bases between. Germline CDR1 and CDR2: MNHEY and SVGAGI. The CDR3 consists of 12 residues. The CDR3: CASTEGHYEQYF. CDR3 DNA: TGTGCCAGCACCGAAGGACACTACGAGCAGTACTTC.

This clone was recorded a few times. The sample has other DNA sequences that encode this CDR3 too. The V call is TRBV7-9, the J call TRBJ1-1, with D uncertain. The V gene's germline CDR1 is SEHNR and CDR2 FQNEAQ (reference sequence). Between the trimmed V and J ends, which lost 2 bases and 1 base, there was a span of 2 bases. CDR3 length: 12 amino acids. This CDR3 is CASSLTNTEAFF. CDR3 DNA sequence: TGTGCCAGCAGCTTAACGAACACTGAAGCTTTCTTT.

The chain recombines TRBV9 with TRBJ2-1; D not resolved. The CDR3 contains 13 residues. The germline gives CDR1 SGDLS, CDR2 YYNGEE. V lost 10 bases and J lost 8, with 19 bases in between. CDR3 nucleotides: TGTGCCCACCCTTTCGACTCGTCGTATGAGCAGTTCTTC. Its translation: CAHPFDSSYEQFF. The full variable domain, completed using reference TRBV9 and TRBJ2-1, is DSGVTQTPKHLITATGQRVTLRCSPRSGDLSVYWYQQSLDQGLQFLIQYYNGEERAKGNILERFSAQQFPDLHSELNLSSLELGDSALYFCAHPFDSSYEQFFGPGTRLTVL.

This chain joins TRBV7-9 and TRBJ2-7, with D unresolved. Trimming pared 10 bases from V and 0 bases from J, leaving 10 bases between. CDR3 size: 12 residues. Looked up from germline, CDR1 is SEHNR and CDR2 is FQNEAQ (reference sequence). CDR3 sequence reads: CATTTDSYEQYF. The CDR3 nucleotides read TGTGCCACCACCACCGACTCCTACGAGCAGTACTTC. Together with reference TRBV7-9 and TRBJ2-7, the CDR3 gives the full variable domain: DTGVSQNPRHKITKRGQNVTFRCDPISEHNRLYWYRQTLGQGPEFLTYFQNEAQLEKSRLLSDRFSAERPKGSFSTLEIQRTEQGDSAMYLCATTTDSYEQYFGPGTRLTVT.

The chain employs TRBV7-6 and TRBJ1-1, with D unclear. CDR3 length equals 17 residues. V was pared by 4 bases and J by 0 bases, with 18 bases between. Germline lookup yields CDR1 SGHVS and CDR2 FNYEAQ. Here the CDR3 DNA reads TGTGCCAGCAGCTCCAAAGACCTAAACCCCCTGAACACTGAAGCTTTCTTT. Encoded protein: CASSSKDLNPLNTEAFF.

V is TRBV29-1 and J is TRBJ1-1; D uncertain. The germline V gene encodes CDR1 SQVTM and CDR2 ANQGSEA. The CDR3 contains 11 residues. Trimming cost V 6 bases and J 11 bases, with 16 bases left between them. CDR3 amino acids: CSVAEGSSAFF. The DNA for the CDR3 is TGCAGCGTAGCGGAAGGTAGCTCCGCTTTCTTT. The variable domain in full, completed from reference TRBV29-1 and TRBJ1-1, reads SAVISQKPSRDICQRGTSLTIQCQVDSQVTMMFWYRQQPGQSLTLIATANQGSEATYESGFVIDKFPISRPNLTFSTLTVSNMSPEDSSIYLCSVAEGSSAFFGQGTRLTVV.

The chain joins TRBV6-6 to TRBJ1-5; 7 bases line up with TRBD1. Germline V CDR1 and CDR2: MNHNY, SVGAGI (reference sequence). Trimming took 5 bases from V and 8 from J; bases not matched to a gene: 9. This CDR3 is built from 14 residues. The chain's CDR3 is CASSRTGPLEPQHF. The CDR3 coding sequence is TGTGCCAGCAGTCGGACAGGCCCCTTGGAGCCCCAGCATTTT.

The rearrangement joins TRBV4-1 to TRBJ1-1; 7 positions agree with TRBD1. J was trimmed by 11 bases and V by 5 bases; bases with no gene match: 14. CDR1 is MGHRA, CDR2 YSYEKL, per germline. The CDR3 consists of 14 residues. CDR3 sequence reads: CASSAHRGPDGAFF. CDR3 sequence (DNA): TGCGCCAGCAGCGCGCACAGGGGCCCCGACGGGGCTTTCTTT.

V gene TRBV4-3 combines with J gene TRBJ2-1; 12 bases match TRBD2. This CDR3 is 17 amino acids long. CDR1 is LGHNA and CDR2 is YSLEER in the germline V gene. V gave up 0 bases and J gave up 3 bases; unmatched junction bases: 3. CDR3 nucleotides: TGCGCCAGCAGCCAAGACAGGACTAGCGGGATCTACAATGAGCAGTTCTTC. Translation: CASSQDRTSGIYNEQFF.

This chain links TRBV9 with TRBJ2-2, with D perhaps matching TRBD2 (7 bases). V was pared by 9 bases and J by 6 bases, with 21 bases between. Germline loops: CDR1 SGDLS, CDR2 YYNGEE. CDR3 length equals 15 residues. CDR3 sequence reads: CATWGASGRAGELFF. In nucleotides, the CDR3 is TGTGCCACATGGGGGGCTAGCGGAAGGGCCGGGGAGCTGTTTTTT.

V usage is TRBV9 and J usage is TRBJ2-3, with a tentative D call TRBD2 (5 bases). The V end was cut by 4 bases, the J end by 4 bases, with 16 bases between. Germline V lookup: CDR1 SGDLS, CDR2 YYNGEE. The CDR3 runs 15 residues. CDR3 sequence reads: CASSPGVGGSDTQYF. In nucleotides, the CDR3 is TGTGCCAGCAGCCCCGGGGTTGGTGGTTCAGATACGCAGTATTTT.

The chain has TRBV6-1 and TRBJ2-1; 13 nucleotides line up with TRBD2. The trim removed 2 bases at V and 8 bases at J, leaving 6 bases unmatched. Per the germline V gene, CDR1 is MNHNS and CDR2 is SASEGT. The CDR3 length is 16 residues. CDR3 protein: CASSESTSGRGDEQFF. Written as DNA, the CDR3 is TGTGCCAGCAGTGAATCTACTAGCGGGAGGGGCGATGAGCAGTTCTTC.

V is TRBV5-1 and J is TRBJ2-1; no firm D call. The CDR3 is 15 amino acids. V was pared by 5 bases and J by 4 bases, with 16 bases between. Germline loops: CDR1 SGHRS, CDR2 YFSETQ. This chain's CDR3 is CASRSRANRYNEQFF. The CDR3 nucleotides read TGCGCCAGCAGATCTAGGGCAAACCGATACAATGAGCAGTTCTTC. Full variable domain (outside the CDR3, taken from reference TRBV5-1 and TRBJ2-1): KAGVTQTPRYLIKTRGQQVTLSCSPISGHRSVSWYQQTPGQGLQFLFEYFSETQRNKGNFPGRFSGRQFSNSRSEMNVSTLELGDSALYLCASRSRANRYNEQFFGPGTRLTVL.

V usage is TRBV9 and J usage is TRBJ2-1; 11 bases align to TRBD1. The length of the CDR3 is 17 residues. Germline V gives CDR1 SGDLS, CDR2 YYNGEE. The ends lost 0 bases at V and 0 bases at J; junction bases unmatched: 2. CDR3 protein: CASSVGGTGGSYNEQFF. In DNA form, the CDR3 reads TGTGCCAGCAGCGTAGGCGGGACAGGGGGCTCCTACAATGAGCAGTTCTTC.

The chain recombines TRBV28 with TRBJ2-7; the D gene could be TRBD1 or TRBD2 (5 bases each). The CDR3 loop spans 15 amino acids. The germline V gene encodes CDR1 MDHEN and CDR2 SYDVKM. Trimming removed 4 bases from V and 3 bases from J, with 16 bases in between. The CDR3, as DNA: TGTGCCAGCAGTTACGGTCAGGGACCTTTCTACGAGCAGTACTTC. It codes for CASSYGQGPFYEQYF.

The gene calls are TRBV19 and TRBJ1-3; no reliable D call. CDR1 is LNHDA, CDR2 SQIVND, per germline (reference sequence). The V end lost 4 bases, the J end lost 0 bases, and 13 bases lay between the germline ends. CDR3 length: 16 residues. The CDR3 DNA is TGTGCCAGTAGTACTCGCGGCCTCACCTCTGGAAACACCATATATTTT. Translation: CASSTRGLTSGNTIYF. The variable domain in full, with the rest retrieved from reference TRBV19 and TRBJ1-3, is DGGITQSPKYLFRKEGQNVTLSCEQNLNHDAMYWYRQDPGQGLRLIYYSQIVNDFQKGDIAEGYSVSREKKESFPLTVTSAQKNPTAFYLCASSTRGLTSGNTIYFGEGSWLTVV.

CDR3 loop: CASSTLQGVHTDTQYF. CDR3 nucleotides: TGTGCCAGCAGCACCTTACAGGGTGTCCACACAGATACGCAGTATTTT. V is TRBV7-9 and J is TRBJ2-3, with a tentative D call TRBD1 (6 bases). This CDR3 is 16 amino acids long. Between the trimmed V and J ends, which lost 5 bases and 2 bases, there was a span of 17 bases. CDR1 and CDR2 from the germline V gene are SEHNR and FQNEAQ (reference sequence). The full variable domain, completed using reference TRBV7-9 and TRBJ2-3, is DTGVSQNPRHKITKRGQNVTFRCDPISEHNRLYWYRQTLGQGPEFLTYFQNEAQLEKSRLLSDRFSAERPKGSFSTLEIQRTEQGDSAMYLCASSTLQGVHTDTQYFGPGTRLTVL.

This chain's CDR3 is CASSFLGFGYEQYF. The CDR3, as DNA: TGTGCCAGCAGCTTTTTAGGTTTTGGGTACGAGCAGTACTTC. The chain joins TRBV7-6 to TRBJ2-7; D remains ambiguous. The CDR3 loop spans 14 amino acids. V shed 3 bases and J shed 4 bases, with 13 bases lying between them. Per the germline V gene, CDR1 is SGHVS and CDR2 is FNYEAQ. The full variable domain, with the rest looked up from reference TRBV7-6 and TRBJ2-7, is GAGVSQSPRYKVTKRGQDVALRCDPISGHVSLYWYRQALGQGPEFLTYFNYEAQQDKSGLPNDRFSAERPEGSISTLTIQRTEQRDSAMYRCASSFLGFGYEQYFGPGTRLTVT.

This clone was counted only a few times. Mismatch with germline at one junction end may stem from a read error. The chain couples TRBV29-1 to TRBJ2-1, with a weak D call TRBD2 (5 bases). The CDR3 is made up of 13 amino acids. Per the germline V gene, CDR1 is SQVTM and CDR2 is ANQGSEA. CDR3 nucleotide sequence: TGCAGCGGTGAAGGACTGGACGACAATGAGCAGTTCTTC. Translating it yields CSGEGLDDNEQFF.

This rearrangement joins TRBV28 to TRBJ2-1; weak D call: TRBD2 (5 bases). Germline CDR1 is MDHEN and CDR2 is SYDVKM. The CDR3 loop spans 16 amino acids. Trimming pared 2 bases from V and 0 bases from J, leaving 11 bases between. The DNA for the CDR3 is TGTGCCAGCAGTTTAGGACTCCCTATCTCCTACAATGAGCAGTTCTTC. This codes for CASSLGLPISYNEQFF.

This chain joins TRBV7-9 and TRBJ2-1, with 13 nucleotides matching TRBD2. After removal of 1 base from V and 7 bases from J, the junction contained 13 bases not matched to a gene. This CDR3 has 19 amino acids. CDR1 and CDR2 (germline): SEHNR, FQNEAQ (reference sequence). CDR3 DNA: TGTGCCAGCAGCTTAGGATCCTCATGGACTAGCGGGAGTGGGAATGAGCAGTTCTTC. It encodes CASSLGSSWTSGSGNEQFF.

The rearrangement joins TRBV19 to TRBJ1-1, with TRBD1 as a possible D gene (6 bases). Germline V gene sequence: CDR1 LNHDA, CDR2 SQIVND (reference sequence). CDR3 length: 15 residues. Between the trimmed V and J ends, which lost 3 bases and 6 bases, there was a span of 17 bases. The DNA for the CDR3 is TGTGCCAGTAGTATCTCCGACAGGTGGTACGCTGAAGCTTTCTTT. Protein sequence: CASSISDRWYAEAFF.